The table lists the clone carrying this T cell receptor (beta chain) with a few counts. This CDR3 comprises 16 residues. With V trimmed by 4 bases and J by 4 bases, 10 bases remained unmatched. CDR1 SGDLS and CDR2 YYNGEE come from the germline V gene. Alongside a J-beta primer mix, a sample-barcoded 5' primer served in a second PCR lasting roughly 7 to 12 cycles. MiXCR, run by TCRdb on the 5' RACE reads, gives a single entry per CDR3 protein. Of 800,000 to 1,000,000 distinct CDR3 sequences listed, around 48% are singletons. These data come from a study of blood T cells in healthy people across ages. J is TRBJ2-3 and V is TRBV9; 9 bases map to TRBD1. Material: blood. The sequence was collected from a man aged 30 to 39 in good health. In DNA, the CDR3 is TGTGCCAGCAGCTTCCGTCCCGGGACAGGGCCAGATACGCAGTATTTT. It translates to CASSFRPGTGPDTQYF.